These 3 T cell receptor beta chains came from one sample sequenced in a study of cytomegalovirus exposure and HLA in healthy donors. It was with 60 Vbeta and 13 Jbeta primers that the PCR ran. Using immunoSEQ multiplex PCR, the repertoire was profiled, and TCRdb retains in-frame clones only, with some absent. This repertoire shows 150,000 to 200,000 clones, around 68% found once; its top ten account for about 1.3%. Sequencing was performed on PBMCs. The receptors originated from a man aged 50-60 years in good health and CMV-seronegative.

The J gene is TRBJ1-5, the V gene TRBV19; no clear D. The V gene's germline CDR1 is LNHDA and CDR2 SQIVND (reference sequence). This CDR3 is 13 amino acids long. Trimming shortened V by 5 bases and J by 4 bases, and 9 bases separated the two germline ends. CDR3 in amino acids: CASSEQPNQPQHF. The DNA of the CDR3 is TGTGCCAGTAGTGAACAGCCAAATCAGCCCCAGCATTTT.

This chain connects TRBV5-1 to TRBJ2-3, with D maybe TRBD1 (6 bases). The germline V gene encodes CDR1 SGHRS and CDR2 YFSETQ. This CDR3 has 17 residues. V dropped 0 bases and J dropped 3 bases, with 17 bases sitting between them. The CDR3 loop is CASSLAWSAGETDTQYF. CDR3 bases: TGCGCCAGCAGCTTGGCCTGGTCGGCAGGGGAAACAGATACGCAGTATTTT.

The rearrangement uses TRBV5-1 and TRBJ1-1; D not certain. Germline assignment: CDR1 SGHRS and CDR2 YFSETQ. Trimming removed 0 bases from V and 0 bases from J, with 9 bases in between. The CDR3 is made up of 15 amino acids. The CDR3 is CASSLVGSMNTEAFF. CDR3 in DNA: TGCGCCAGCAGCTTGGTAGGGAGTATGAACACTGAAGCTTTCTTT. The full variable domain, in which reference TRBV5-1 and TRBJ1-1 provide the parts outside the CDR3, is KAGVTQTPRYLIKTRGQQVTLSCSPISGHRSVSWYQQTPGQGLQFLFEYFSETQRNKGNFPGRFSGRQFSNSRSEMNVSTLELGDSALYLCASSLVGSMNTEAFFGQGTRLTVV.